This record looks at one T cell receptor beta chain sequence and its context. The antigen is undetermined. This sample was taken from a study of cytomegalovirus exposure and HLA in healthy donors. Study findings and constraints: Presence/absence results assume similar sequencing depth per donor, which may not hold. A later analysis found TCR association rates differed by HLA locus, highest for DRB1 and lowest for HLA-C.

Use of 60 Vbeta and 13 Jbeta primers characterized the PCR. Profiled with immunoSEQ multiplex PCR; TCRdb holds only in-frame clones, not every one. The repertoire holds around 170,000 clones, with around 84% as singletons. The material sequenced was PBMCs. This sequence originates from a woman aged 45-59 years in good health and CMV-seropositive.

Here the CDR3 DNA reads TGTGCCAGCAGCCCAACTAGCGGGGGCATCAATGAGCAGTTCTTC. Its translation is CASSPTSGGINEQFF. The chain joins TRBV4-2 to TRBJ2-1, with 11 nucleotides matching TRBD2. Germline V gene lookup returns CDR1 LGHNA and CDR2 YNFKEQ. Trimming cost V 4 bases and J 6 bases; bases outside gene matches: 5. The CDR3 has 15 amino acids.